This entry lists 30 T cell receptor beta chains sequenced from one sample in a study of blood T cell repertoires in COVID-19. Profiled with immunoSEQ multiplex PCR; TCRdb holds only in-frame clones, not every one. The table records tens of thousands of clones, about 85% of them present only once. The sequenced material came from peripheral blood. The receptor source for this set is a woman older than 75 with acute or convalescent COVID-19.

J is TRBJ2-1 and V is TRBV19; TRBD1 is a possible D gene (6 bases). Trimming took off 4 bases at V and 2 bases at J, with 21 bases between the two ends. The V gene's germline CDR1 is LNHDA and CDR2 SQIVND (reference sequence). The CDR3 totals 18 residues. The DNA for the CDR3 is TGTGCCAGTAGTAGGGGGACCAGACAGGCGAGTACCTACAATGAGCAGTTCTTC. The encoded protein is CASSRGTRQASTYNEQFF.

This chain links TRBV5-1 with TRBJ1-5, with TRBD1 identical over 7 bases. The CDR3 covers 15 residues. Per germline, CDR1 SGHRS and CDR2 YFSETQ. Trimming cost V 4 bases and J 3 bases; bases outside gene matches: 7. CDR3 region: CASSPEGTANQPQHF. The CDR3, as DNA: TGCGCCAGCAGCCCGGAGGGGACAGCCAATCAGCCCCAGCATTTT.

The rearrangement joins TRBV9 to TRBJ2-1; perhaps TRBD2 as D (6 bases). This CDR3 comprises 15 residues. Germline V gene lookup returns CDR1 SGDLS and CDR2 YYNGEE. V lost 3 bases, J lost 5 bases, and 15 bases lay in between. Written as DNA, the CDR3 is TGTGCCAGCAGCGCCTCGGGACTGGTCAACAATGAGCAGTTCTTC. It yields the protein CASSASGLVNNEQFF.

The chain recombines TRBV4-2 with TRBJ1-2, with D unclear. The CDR3 length is 14 residues. CDR1 is LGHNA, CDR2 YNFKEQ, per germline. V was clipped by 4 bases and J by 6 bases, with 15 bases between them. CDR3 residues: CASSPRTDGNGYTF. CDR3 nucleotide sequence: TGTGCCAGCAGCCCACGGACGGACGGGAATGGCTACACCTTC.

The chain is built from TRBV14 and TRBJ1-2; TRBD1 might be the D (6 bases). Germline V gene lookup returns CDR1 SGHDN and CDR2 FVKESK. V lost 5 bases to trimming and J lost 8 bases, with 9 bases between them. This CDR3 has 11 residues. The CDR3 region is CASSSGVGYTF. CDR3 in DNA: TGTGCCAGCAGCTCAGGGGTCGGCTACACCTTC.

The chain couples TRBV5-1 to TRBJ1-1; 11 bases agree with TRBD1. The germline V gene has CDR1 SGHRS and CDR2 YFSETQ. Trimming took 4 bases from V and 2 from J; bases not matched to a gene: 4. The CDR3 covers 15 residues. The CDR3 coding sequence is TGCGCCAGCAGCCTCCGGACAGGGGGCAACACTGAAGCTTTCTTT. Translated: CASSLRTGGNTEAFF.

The genes are TRBV19 and TRBJ1-5; TRBD1 matches 8 bases. The trim removed 5 bases at V and 2 bases at J, leaving 8 bases unmatched. There are 16 residues in the CDR3. Germline V CDR1 and CDR2: LNHDA, SQIVND (reference sequence). CDR3 residues: CASSQAGGSGNQPQHF. CDR3 coding DNA: TGTGCCAGTAGTCAGGCAGGGGGCAGTGGCAATCAGCCCCAGCATTTT.

The chain uses TRBV16 and TRBJ2-1; 11 nucleotides match TRBD2. CDR3 length equals 17 residues. V dropped 0 bases and J dropped 6; count of bases not matched to a gene: 7. Germline V gene lookup returns CDR1 KGHSY and CDR2 FQNENV. CDR3 protein: CASSQSTSGIFVNEQFF. The CDR3, as DNA: TGTGCCAGCAGCCAATCGACTAGCGGGATCTTTGTCAATGAGCAGTTCTTC.

The J gene is TRBJ2-1, the V gene TRBV10-3, with a weak D call TRBD2 (6 bases). Trimming took 0 bases from V and 3 from J, leaving 9 bases between them. Germline V CDR1 and CDR2: ENHRY, SYGVKD. The CDR3 totals 15 residues. The CDR3, as DNA: TGTGCCATCAGTGAGTCCCCGCGGGACTACAATGAGCAGTTCTTC. Translated: CAISESPRDYNEQFF.

The chain combines TRBV18 with TRBJ2-2, with D hard to call. Germline V gene data show CDR1 as KGHSH and CDR2 as LQKENI. CDR3 length equals 14 residues. Trimming pared 6 bases from V and 5 bases from J, leaving 13 bases between. The CDR3 sequence is CASSPPSVTGELFF. CDR3 bases: TGTGCCAGCTCCCCGCCTTCAGTAACCGGGGAGCTGTTTTTT.

This chain uses TRBV6-6 with TRBJ1-4; TRBD1 matches at 9 bases. Germline assignment: CDR1 MNHNY and CDR2 SVGAGI (reference sequence). The V segment lost 6 bases and the J segment 6 bases; nucleotides outside the gene matches: 5. This CDR3 region has 14 residues. CDR3 residues: CASSTWTGDEKLFF. CDR3 bases: TGTGCCAGCAGCACTTGGACAGGGGATGAAAAACTGTTTTTT.

This chain connects TRBV6-6 to TRBJ2-1, with D possibly TRBD2 on 5 matching bases. The ends were cut back, 10 bases at V and 9 bases at J, with 13 bases in the middle. This CDR3 region has 11 residues. Germline V gives CDR1 MNHNY, CDR2 SVGAGI (reference sequence). CDR3 in amino acids: CATLLGSEQFF. As DNA, the CDR3 is TGTGCCACCCTCCTGGGGAGTGAGCAGTTCTTC.

This chain joins TRBV5-1 and TRBJ2-5, with D possibly being TRBD2 (5 bases). The V gene lost 7 bases and the J gene lost 2 bases, with 15 bases spanning the gap. CDR1 and CDR2 from the germline V gene are SGHRS and YFSETQ. The CDR3 is made up of 14 amino acids. The CDR3 DNA sequence: TGCGCCAGCTTTGAGGCGGGCGGTCAAGAGACCCAGTACTTC. Its translation is CASFEAGGQETQYF.

CDR3 protein: CASSLGSSGSYEQYF. In DNA form, the CDR3 reads TGTGCCAGCAGTTTAGGGTCTAGCGGGAGTTACGAGCAGTACTTC. This rearrangement joins TRBV28 to TRBJ2-7; 10 bases are a match to TRBD2. V was pared by 2 bases and J by 4 bases, with 5 bases of the junction left unmatched. The CDR3 extends over 15 amino acids. In germline, CDR1 is MDHEN, CDR2 SYDVKM.

The CDR3: CSASLGGRRSRETQYF. CDR3 nucleotide sequence: TGCAGTGCTAGTCTCGGCGGCAGGAGGTCGAGAGAGACCCAGTACTTC. The chain is built from TRBV20-1 and TRBJ2-5; possible D gene TRBD2, 5 bases. Trimming stripped 3 bases from V and 4 bases from J, with 21 bases between. Per the germline V gene, CDR1 is DFQATT and CDR2 is SNEGSKA (reference sequence). This CDR3 is 16 amino acids long.

J is TRBJ2-4 and V is TRBV3-1 (or the pseudogene TRBV3-2), with D perhaps TRBD2 (7 bases). This CDR3 has 16 residues. The germline gives CDR1 LGHDT, CDR2 YNNKEL (reference sequence). Trimming took off 1 base at V and 6 bases at J, with 16 bases between the two ends. In DNA form, the CDR3 reads TGTGCCAGCAGCCAAGGGGGGGCGGGAGTTGGAAACATTCAGTACTTC. Amino acid sequence: CASSQGGAGVGNIQYF.

The chain employs TRBV7-9 and TRBJ2-5; 10 bases match TRBD2. Germline CDR1 is SEHNR and CDR2 is FQNEAQ (reference sequence). The CDR3 consists of 16 residues. J gave up 4 bases and V 1 base, and 6 bases lay outside the gene matches. The CDR3 DNA sequence: TGTGCCAGCAGCTTAGATCTGCTAGCGGGAGCAGAGACCCAGTACTTC. It specifies CASSLDLLAGAETQYF.

This chain links TRBV27 with TRBJ1-4; D uncertain. The germline V gene has CDR1 MNHEY and CDR2 SMNVEV (reference sequence). The CDR3 loop spans 14 amino acids. V was cut by 0 bases and J by 8 bases, with 10 bases left in between. The CDR3, as DNA: TGTGCCAGCAGTTTATCAGCCGCGCACGAAAAACTGTTTTTT. Translating it yields CASSLSAAHEKLFF.

A single count supports this clone. The CDR3 DNA is TGTGCCAGCAGTTACTCGGGGAGGTCCACAGATACGCAGTATTTT. Protein: CASSYSGRSTDTQYF. The V and J genes are TRBV6-5 and TRBJ2-3, with a weak D call TRBD2 (6 bases). CDR1 and CDR2 (germline): MNHEY, SVGAGI. The V gene lost 0 bases and the J gene lost 2 bases, with 9 bases spanning the gap. This CDR3 has 15 amino acids.

This clone was found once. The V gene is TRBV28, the J gene TRBJ2-4, with 8 bases identical to TRBD2. From germline, CDR1 is MDHEN and CDR2 SYDVKM. Germline trimming cut 2 bases from V and 6 bases from J; bases unmatched to any gene: 12. There are 17 residues in the CDR3. The CDR3 is CASSLRGLAGPRNIQYF. CDR3 in DNA: TGTGCCAGCAGTTTACGCGGGCTAGCGGGCCCTCGAAACATTCAGTACTTC.

This clone is a singleton in its sample. The genes are TRBV2 and TRBJ2-5, with D perhaps TRBD2 (5 bases). This CDR3 is 13 amino acids long. V was trimmed by 8 bases and J by 3 bases, leaving 13 bases between them. CDR1 and CDR2 from the germline V gene are SNHLY and FYNNEI. The CDR3 DNA reads as TGTGCCAGCGGCCTCCGGCGGGAAGAGACCCAGTACTTC. Amino acid sequence: CASGLRREETQYF.

Only one count was recorded for this clone. The chain combines TRBV7-9 with TRBJ1-2, with TRBD1 matching 7 bases. The germline gives CDR1 SEHNR, CDR2 FQNEAQ (reference sequence). V lost 3 bases and J lost 4; bases outside the gene matches: 11. This CDR3 has 16 residues. CDR3 sequence reads: CASSFARQGSTYGYTF. The CDR3, as DNA: TGTGCCAGCAGCTTCGCCCGACAGGGCTCCACCTATGGCTACACCTTC.

The chain links TRBV18 to TRBJ1-5; maybe TRBD1 (6 bases). The CDR3 runs 18 residues. V was shortened by 4 bases and J by 10 bases, with 29 bases between the two germline ends. Germline CDR1 KGHSH, CDR2 LQKENI. The CDR3 region is CASSLSPNARGGQSPQHF. CDR3 nucleotides: TGTGCCAGCTCACTCTCACCTAACGCGAGGGGGGGGCAGTCCCCCCAGCATTTT. Using reference TRBV18 and TRBJ1-5 for the parts outside the CDR3, the full variable domain is NAGVMQNPRHLVRRRGQEARLRCSPMKGHSHVYWYRQLPEEGLKFMVYLQKENIIDESGMPKERFSAEFPKEGPSILRIQQVVRGDSAAYFCASSLSPNARGGQSPQHFGDGTRLSIL.

The chain uses TRBV27 and TRBJ1-1; 7 bases align to TRBD1. The CDR3 length is 15 residues. Germline V gene lookup returns CDR1 MNHEY and CDR2 SMNVEV (reference sequence). V trimming: 5 bases; J trimming: 3 bases; junction bases outside the gene matches: 9. The DNA for the CDR3 is TGTGCCAGCAGTGCACAGGGGCCCTGGGACACTGAAGCTTTCTTT. Translating gives CASSAQGPWDTEAFF.

V and J are TRBV5-1 and TRBJ2-5; 9 bases line up with TRBD2. This CDR3 spans 16 amino acids. The junction had 9 bases not matched to a gene; V was cut back by 2 bases and J by 4 bases. The germline CDR1 and CDR2 sequences are SGHRS and YFSETQ. Here the CDR3 reads CASSLGSSGRGETQYF. The CDR3 nucleotides read TGCGCCAGCAGCTTAGGTAGTAGCGGGAGAGGAGAGACCCAGTACTTC.

The chain combines TRBV10-3 with TRBJ1-3; D is possibly TRBD1 (6 bases). Germline lookup yields CDR1 ENHRY and CDR2 SYGVKD. Trimming removed 7 bases from V and 2 bases from J, with 9 bases in between. CDR3 length: 13 residues. CDR3 bases: TGTGCCATCACGACAGGTACTGGAAACACCATATATTTT. It is translated as CAITTGTGNTIYF.

J is TRBJ2-1 and V is TRBV5-4; 7 nucleotides agree with TRBD1. With V trimmed by 4 bases and J by 5 bases, 6 bases remained unmatched. Germline CDR1 SGHNT, CDR2 YYREEE (reference sequence). This CDR3 is built from 14 residues. CDR3 nucleotides: TGTGCCAGCAGCAAGGGGGCTTTAGACAATGAGCAGTTCTTC. It codes for CASSKGALDNEQFF.

This chain links TRBV2 with TRBJ2-7; 8 bases fit TRBD2. Trimming took 5 bases from V and 2 from J; bases not matched to a gene: 8. Germline CDR1 and CDR2: SNHLY and FYNNEI. The CDR3 length is 15 residues. CDR3 loop: CASSSLAGLTYEQYF. As DNA, the CDR3 is TGTGCCAGCAGTTCCTTAGCGGGATTGACCTACGAGCAGTACTTC.

The CDR3 region has the DNA TGCGCCAGCAGTGAGTCTACGTCGCGGACCCTTGGGGGCGGCATTCAGTACTTC. Residues: CASSESTSRTLGGGIQYF. This chain joins TRBV10-1 and TRBJ2-4, with D perhaps TRBD1 (6 bases). This CDR3 comprises 18 residues. Germline-derived CDR1 and CDR2 are WNHNN and SYGVQD (reference sequence). The V end lost 0 bases, the J end lost 9 bases, and 24 bases lay between the germline ends.

The V gene is TRBV7-2, the J gene TRBJ2-1; possibly TRBD1 for D (6 bases). Trimming pared 5 bases from V and 8 bases from J, leaving 16 bases between. The CDR3 runs to 14 residues. Per germline, CDR1 SGHTA and CDR2 FQGNSA. CDR3: CASSPQWGLDEQFF. CDR3 bases: TGTGCCAGCAGCCCACAGTGGGGGCTTGATGAGCAGTTCTTC.